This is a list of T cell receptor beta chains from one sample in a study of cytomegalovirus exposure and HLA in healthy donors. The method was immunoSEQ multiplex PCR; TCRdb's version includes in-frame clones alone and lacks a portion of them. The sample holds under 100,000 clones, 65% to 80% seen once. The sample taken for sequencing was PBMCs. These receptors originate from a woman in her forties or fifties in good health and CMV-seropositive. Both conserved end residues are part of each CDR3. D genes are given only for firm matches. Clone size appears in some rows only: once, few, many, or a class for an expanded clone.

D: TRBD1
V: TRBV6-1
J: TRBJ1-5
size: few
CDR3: CASSRTGDQPQHF
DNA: TGTGCCAGCAGCAGGACAGGGGATCAGCCCCAGCATTTT

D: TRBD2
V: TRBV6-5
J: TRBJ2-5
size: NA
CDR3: CASSRRGGGQETQYF
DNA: TGTGCCAGCAGTCGCCGCGGGGGGGGGCAAGAGACCCAGTACTTC

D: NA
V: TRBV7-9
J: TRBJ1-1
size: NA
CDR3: CSSSLELSSRAFF
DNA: TGTTCCAGCAGCTTAGAACTCTCATCGAGGGCTTTCTTT

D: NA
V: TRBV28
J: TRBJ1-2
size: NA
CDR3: CASSPPTPAGGYTF
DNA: TGTGCCAGCAGTCCCCCGACCCCGGCGGGAGGCTACACCTTC

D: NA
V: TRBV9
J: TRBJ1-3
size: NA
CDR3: CASSPGLAEGNTIYF
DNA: TGTGCCAGCAGCCCAGGGTTGGCGGAAGGAAACACCATATATTTT

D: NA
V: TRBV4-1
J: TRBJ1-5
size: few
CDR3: CASSRGIVGAHQPQHF
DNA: TGCGCCAGCAGCCGTGGTATTGTGGGGGCCCATCAGCCCCAGCATTTT

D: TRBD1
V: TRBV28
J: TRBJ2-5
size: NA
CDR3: CASSSPGGPSQETQYF
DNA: TGTGCCAGCAGTTCCCCAGGGGGCCCCTCACAAGAGACCCAGTACTTC

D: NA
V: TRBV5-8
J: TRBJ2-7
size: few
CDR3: CASSFLGAYEQYF
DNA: TGTGCCAGCAGCTTCCTTGGGGCTTACGAGCAGTACTTC

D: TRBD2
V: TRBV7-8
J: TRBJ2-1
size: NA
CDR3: CASSLKGLAVNEQFF
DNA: TGTGCCAGCAGCTTGAAGGGACTAGCGGTTAATGAGCAGTTCTTC

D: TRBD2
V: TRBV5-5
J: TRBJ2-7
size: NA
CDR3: CASSLGLAAGYEQYF
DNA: TGTGCCAGCAGCCTAGGACTAGCGGCGGGCTACGAGCAGTACTTC

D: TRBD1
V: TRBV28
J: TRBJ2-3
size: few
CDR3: CASSPGRDRGYTDTQYF
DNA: TGTGCCAGCAGTCCTGGGCGGGACAGGGGGTACACAGATACGCAGTATTTT

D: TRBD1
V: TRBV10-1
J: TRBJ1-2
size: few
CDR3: CASSESTGALHGYTF
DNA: TGCGCCAGCAGTGAGTCGACAGGGGCCTTACATGGCTACACCTTC

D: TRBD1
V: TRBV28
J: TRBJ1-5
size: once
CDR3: CASSPGTVAQPQHF
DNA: TGTGCCAGCAGTCCCGGGACAGTGGCTCAGCCCCAGCATTTT

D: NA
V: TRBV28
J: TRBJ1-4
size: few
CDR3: CASSLSRGEGEGKLFF
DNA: TGTGCCAGCAGTTTATCCCGCGGGGAGGGCGAGGGAAAACTGTTTTTT

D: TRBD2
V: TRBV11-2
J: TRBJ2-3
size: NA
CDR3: CASRQAGITDTQYF
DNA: TGTGCCAGCAGACAAGCGGGAATCACAGATACGCAGTATTTT

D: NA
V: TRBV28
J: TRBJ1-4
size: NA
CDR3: CASSLVQGRNEKLFF
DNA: TGTGCCAGCAGTTTAGTTCAGGGGCGGAATGAAAAACTGTTTTTT

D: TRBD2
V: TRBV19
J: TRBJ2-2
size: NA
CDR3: CASSSGSGTGELFF
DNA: TGTGCCAGTAGTAGCGGGAGCGGCACCGGGGAGCTGTTTTTT